A single sample is the source of the 28 T cell receptor beta chains below, sequenced in a study of cytomegalovirus exposure and HLA in healthy donors. Amplification used 60 Vbeta primers and 13 Jbeta primers. Profiling relied on immunoSEQ multiplex PCR, and the TCRdb table lists in-frame clones only, not all of them. The repertoire holds about 180,000 clones, with about 80% as singletons. Sequencing input: PBMCs. The receptor set was obtained from a woman in her sixties or seventies in good health and CMV-seropositive.

This clone occurred a few times. CDR3 loop: CASSFKPGTGSLETQYF. CDR3 coding DNA: TGTGCCAGCAGCTTCAAACCTGGGACAGGGAGTCTAGAGACCCAGTACTTC. This chain joins TRBV5-4 and TRBJ2-5; 9 bases fit TRBD1. Germline V gene data show CDR1 as SGHNT and CDR2 as YYREEE (reference sequence). The V gene end was trimmed by 2 bases and the J gene end by 4 bases; junction bases not matched to a gene: 12. The CDR3 sequence is 17 residues long.

The chain has TRBV19 and TRBJ2-2, with TRBD2 matching over 10 bases. CDR3 length: 16 residues. In germline, CDR1 is LNHDA, CDR2 SQIVND (reference sequence). Trimming took 6 bases from V and 2 from J; bases not matched to a gene: 6. CDR3 DNA: TGTGCCAGTAGAGGCACTAGCGGGGCAAACACCGGGGAGCTGTTTTTT. Protein: CASRGTSGANTGELFF.

V and J are TRBV14 and TRBJ2-3, with D possibly being TRBD2 (5 bases). Germline-derived CDR1 and CDR2 are SGHDN and FVKESK. This CDR3 has 17 residues. V was cut by 0 bases and J by 0 bases, with 13 bases left in between. The CDR3 region has the DNA TGTGCCAGCAGCCAAGATGCGGCGGGCACTAGCACAGATACGCAGTATTTT. Translating gives CASSQDAAGTSTDTQYF.

The CDR3 DNA follows: TGCGCCAGCAGCGGGCGTGAGAATCCAACTAATGAAAAACTGTTTTTT. This gives the protein CASSGRENPTNEKLFF. The chain uses TRBV5-1 and TRBJ1-4, with no clear D. Germline V gives CDR1 SGHRS, CDR2 YFSETQ. V shed 4 bases and J shed 0 bases, with 13 bases lying between them. The CDR3 sequence is 16 residues long.

The chain is built from TRBV4-1 and TRBJ2-1; TRBD2 matches at 10 bases. CDR3 size: 17 residues. The ends lost 0 bases at V and 4 bases at J; junction bases unmatched: 6. Germline V gene lookup returns CDR1 MGHRA and CDR2 YSYEKL. The CDR3 loop reads CASSQETGTSAYNEQFF. CDR3 sequence (DNA): TGCGCCAGCAGCCAAGAGACCGGGACTAGCGCATACAATGAGCAGTTCTTC.

This chain connects TRBV7-2 to TRBJ2-3; D might be TRBD2 (6 bases). The CDR3 contains 16 residues. Trimming cost V 5 bases and J 2 bases, with 17 bases left between them. In germline, CDR1 is SGHTA, CDR2 FQGNSA. This CDR3 reads CASSLGGRGNTDTQYF. DNA for the CDR3: TGTGCCAGCAGCCTTGGGGGACGGGGGAACACAGATACGCAGTATTTT.

The chain carries TRBV27 and TRBJ2-1; 8 bases fit TRBD2. This CDR3 is 14 amino acids long. After removal of 5 bases from V and 15 bases from J, the junction contained 15 bases not matched to a gene. Germline V gene sequence: CDR1 MNHEY, CDR2 SMNVEV (reference sequence). Here the CDR3 DNA reads TGTGCCAGCAGTCCCCTTTCACGGGAGGGCCCAAGGTTCTTC. It encodes CASSPLSREGPRFF.

The J gene is TRBJ2-4, the V gene TRBV6-1; weak D call: TRBD1 (5 bases). The CDR3 has 14 residues. Trimming cost V 2 bases and J 6 bases, with 11 bases left between them. Germline V gene lookup returns CDR1 MNHNS and CDR2 SASEGT. In DNA, the CDR3 is TGTGCCAGCAGTGAACAGGGTAGCCGAAACATTCAGTACTTC. Encoded protein: CASSEQGSRNIQYF.

The chain joins TRBV7-9 to TRBJ1-2, with a possible D match to TRBD1 (5 bases). Trimming pared 1 base from V and 4 bases from J, leaving 13 bases between. This CDR3 is 15 amino acids long. Germline V CDR1 and CDR2: SEHNR, FQNEAQ (reference sequence). DNA for the CDR3: TGTGCCAGCAGCTTAGACCAGGGCGGGGTCTATGGCTACACCTTC. It translates to CASSLDQGGVYGYTF.

The J gene is TRBJ1-4, the V gene TRBV27; 7 nucleotides agree with TRBD1. CDR1 and CDR2 from the germline V gene are MNHEY and SMNVEV (reference sequence). The CDR3 covers 13 residues. Losses at the gene ends were 7 bases for V and 6 bases for J; bases not matched to a gene: 5. CDR3 residues: CASKTGWDEKLFF. CDR3 nucleotide sequence: TGTGCCAGCAAGACAGGGTGGGATGAAAAACTGTTTTTT.

This clone has more than one count but fewer than ten. V gene TRBV27 combines with J gene TRBJ1-2; 7 nucleotides match TRBD1. There are 13 residues in the CDR3. V lost 0 bases, J lost 7 bases, and 2 bases stayed unmatched. CDR1 is MNHEY and CDR2 is SMNVEV in the germline V gene (reference sequence). DNA of the CDR3: TGTGCCAGCAGTTTATCAGGGGGCGTTGGCTACACCTTC. It encodes CASSLSGGVGYTF.

The V call is TRBV7-9, the J call TRBJ2-7; D perhaps matches TRBD1 (5 bases). The CDR3 spans 15 residues. V gave up 5 bases and J gave up 0 bases, with 14 bases separating them. In germline, CDR1 is SEHNR, CDR2 FQNEAQ (reference sequence). The CDR3 protein is CASSAGSLSSYEQYF. For the CDR3, the DNA is TGTGCCAGCAGCGCAGGGTCCCTGAGCTCCTACGAGCAGTACTTC.

The chain has TRBV6-5 and TRBJ2-1; D possibly corresponds to TRBD2 (6 bases). The germline V gene encodes CDR1 MNHEY and CDR2 SVGAGI. The CDR3 length is 14 residues. Between the trimmed V and J ends, which lost 2 bases and 6 bases, there was a span of 11 bases. CDR3 DNA sequence: TGTGCCAGCAGTTACGCCGGGGGAGTCAATGAGCAGTTCTTC. Translation: CASSYAGGVNEQFF.

The genes are TRBV10-3 and TRBJ1-1; D is perhaps TRBD1 (6 bases). There are 10 residues in the CDR3. The ends were cut back, 10 bases at V and 8 bases at J, with 11 bases in the middle. Germline CDR1 and CDR2: ENHRY and SYGVKD. Here the CDR3 DNA reads TGTGCCACCGAGGACAGCGAAGCTTTCTTT. Protein product: CATEDSEAFF.

The V and J genes are TRBV5-1 and TRBJ1-4, with 9 bases matching TRBD1. V was pared by 1 base and J by 7 bases, with 8 bases of the junction left unmatched. Per the germline V gene, CDR1 is SGHRS and CDR2 is YFSETQ. The CDR3 is 16 amino acids. The CDR3 DNA reads TGCGCCAGCAGCTTGACCCTCGGGACAGGGTTTGAAAAACTGTTTTTT. Amino acid sequence: CASSLTLGTGFEKLFF.

This clone has only a few counts. The genes are TRBV7-9 and TRBJ2-1; no reliable D call. V lost 5 bases to trimming and J lost 4 bases, with 12 bases between them. The CDR3 totals 14 residues. Germline V gene lookup returns CDR1 SEHNR and CDR2 FQNEAQ (reference sequence). This chain's CDR3 is CASSPNGAYNEQFF. CDR3 bases: TGTGCCAGCAGCCCGAATGGAGCATACAATGAGCAGTTCTTC.

The V and J genes are TRBV7-9 and TRBJ2-3; the D gene is possibly TRBD1 (5 bases). This CDR3 region has 13 residues. CDR1 is SEHNR and CDR2 is FQNEAQ in the germline V gene (reference sequence). The CDR3 spells CTLGQASTDTQYF. Here the CDR3 DNA reads TGTACCCTGGGGCAAGCTAGCACAGATACGCAGTATTTT. Looking up the rest from reference TRBV7-9 and TRBJ2-3 gives the full variable domain: DTGVSQNPRHKITKRGQNVTFRCDPISEHNRLYWYRQTLGQGPEFLTYFQNEAQLEKSRLLSDRFSAERPKGSFSTLEIQRTEQGDSAMYLCTLGQASTDTQYFGPGTRLTVL.

This CDR3 reads CASSVQGYPRADEQFF. Here the CDR3 DNA reads TGTGCCAGCAGCGTACAGGGGTATCCCCGGGCCGATGAGCAGTTCTTC. The chain uses TRBV5-5 and TRBJ2-1; 7 bases map to TRBD1. Trimming at V came to 4 bases and at J to 8 bases, leaving 15 bases not matched to a gene. The CDR3 runs 16 residues. Germline CDR1 SGHKS, CDR2 YYEKEE (reference sequence).

This rearrangement joins TRBV28 to TRBJ1-5; TRBD1 agrees at 12 bases. The CDR3 is made up of 18 amino acids. The ends lost 4 bases at V and 2 bases at J; junction bases unmatched: 9. The germline V gene has CDR1 MDHEN and CDR2 SYDVKM. This CDR3 reads CASSSGDRGRMGNQPQHF. The CDR3 nucleotides read TGTGCCAGCAGTTCTGGGGACAGGGGGCGGATGGGCAATCAGCCCCAGCATTTT. The variable domain in full, completed from reference TRBV28 and TRBJ1-5, reads DVKVTQSSRYLVKRTGEKVFLECVQDMDHENMFWYRQDPGLGLRLIYFSYDVKMKEKGDIPEGYSVSREKKERFSLILESASTNQTSMYLCASSSGDRGRMGNQPQHFGDGTRLSIL.

The chain employs TRBV5-1 and TRBJ2-3; D not certain. The CDR3 has 15 residues. Trimming pared 0 bases from V and 1 base from J, leaving 9 bases between. In germline, CDR1 is SGHRS, CDR2 YFSETQ. This chain's CDR3 is CASSLATLGTDTQYF. The DNA of the CDR3 is TGCGCCAGCAGCTTGGCCACCCTAGGCACAGATACGCAGTATTTT.

This chain links TRBV28 with TRBJ1-2; a weak D match, TRBD1 (6 bases). Germline CDR1 reads MDHEN; CDR2 reads SYDVKM. Trimming shortened V by 2 bases and J by 1 base, and 8 bases separated the two germline ends. This CDR3 contains 14 residues. The CDR3 loop reads CASSLGQSNYGYTF. DNA of the CDR3: TGTGCCAGCAGTTTAGGACAGAGTAACTATGGCTACACCTTC.

The J gene is TRBJ1-1, the V gene TRBV7-9, with D possibly TRBD1 on 5 matching bases. CDR1 SEHNR and CDR2 FQNEAQ come from the germline V gene (reference sequence). The CDR3 loop spans 13 amino acids. Trimming stripped 7 bases from V and 0 bases from J, with 9 bases between. The CDR3 DNA follows: TGTGCCAGCAACCGGGGGATGAACACTGAAGCTTTCTTT. It specifies CASNRGMNTEAFF.

Only a few counts were recorded for this clone. Sequence at one end of the junction differs from germline and may be a read error. The chain uses TRBV5-1 and TRBJ2-1, with 7 bases that match TRBD2. The CDR3 covers 19 residues. Germline V CDR1 and CDR2: SGHRS, YFSETQ. The CDR3: CASTLGSGSGTTNYNEQFF. As DNA, the CDR3 is TGCGCCAGCACCTTGGGGTCAGGGTCCGGGACTACAAATTACAATGAGCAGTTCTTC.

This clone was seen once. The V gene is TRBV18, the J gene TRBJ1-1, with TRBD1 matching 7 bases. Trimming took 8 bases from V and 1 from J; bases not matched to a gene: 7. From germline, CDR1 is KGHSH and CDR2 LQKENI. The CDR3 spans 14 residues. The CDR3 nucleotides read TGTGCCAGCACAGTCCAGGGGGGGAACACTGAAGCTTTCTTT. Translated: CASTVQGGNTEAFF.

V is TRBV11-3 and J is TRBJ2-2; weak D call: TRBD1 (6 bases). Germline values: CDR1 SGHNT, CDR2 YENEEA. The CDR3 extends over 15 amino acids. Trimming took off 0 bases at V and 4 bases at J, with 9 bases between the two ends. Written as DNA, the CDR3 is TGTGCCAGCAGCTTAGATCTACAGGGCACCGGGGAGCTGTTTTTT. Amino acids: CASSLDLQGTGELFF.

The genes are TRBV5-8 and TRBJ1-5; no definite D call. Between the trimmed V and J ends, which lost 3 bases and 3 bases, there was a span of 16 bases. The CDR3 runs 16 residues. Germline CDR1 SGHTS, CDR2 YDEGEE. The DNA of the CDR3 is TGTGCCAGCAGCTACCCCAGGTCCCTTCCCAATCAGCCCCAGCATTTT. It yields the protein CASSYPRSLPNQPQHF.

This chain links TRBV7-3 with TRBJ2-2; 9 positions match TRBD2. This CDR3 has 16 residues. Germline V gives CDR1 SGHTA, CDR2 FQGTGA. After removal of 1 base from V and 6 bases from J, the junction contained 6 bases not matched to a gene. In DNA, the CDR3 is TGTGCCAGCAGCTTAAACACAGCGGGAGGCGCCGGGGAGCTGTTTTTT. Translation gives CASSLNTAGGAGELFF.

J is TRBJ1-5 and V is TRBV19; D ambiguous. Germline V gene lookup returns CDR1 LNHDA and CDR2 SQIVND (reference sequence). Between the trimmed V and J ends, which lost 2 bases and 3 bases, there was a span of 11 bases. This CDR3 has 15 residues. The CDR3 sequence: CASSITWQINQPQHF. DNA for the CDR3: TGTGCCAGTAGTATAACCTGGCAGATCAATCAGCCCCAGCATTTT.